Following are 29 T cell receptor beta chains from one sample sequenced in a study of cytomegalovirus exposure and HLA in healthy donors listed by TCRdb under 2017. The library was prepared using the immunoSEQ multiplex PCR assay. For the multiplex PCR, a mixture combining 60 forward primers for TCR Vbeta segments and 13 reverse primers for TCR Jbeta segments was used. TCRdb carries this immuneACCESS record with in-frame sequences only. Its versions omit some clonotypes, under half of them owing to an unresolved V gene in the studies checked, with the rest unexplained. The sample profile shows about 93,000 clones; just under 80% of them were found once. About 6.8% of the sample lies in the top ten. Sequenced sample: PBMCs. All receptors derive from a man in his thirties or forties in good health and CMV-seronegative.

The chain uses TRBV18 and TRBJ1-5, with TRBD1 matching 7 bases. CDR1 and CDR2 (germline): KGHSH, LQKENI. Trimming removed 2 bases from V and 5 bases from J; junction bases left unmatched: 6. CDR3 length: 15 residues. CDR3 coding DNA: TGTGCCAGCTCACCATCCAGGGGGATGGATCAGCCCCAGCATTTT. Encoded protein: CASSPSRGMDQPQHF.

The chain carries TRBV4-1 and TRBJ2-7, with 9 bases that match TRBD2. This CDR3 comprises 17 residues. CDR1 and CDR2 (germline): MGHRA, YSYEKL. Losses at the gene ends were 0 bases for V and 3 bases for J; bases not matched to a gene: 9. This CDR3 is CASSQDLGSGRNYEQYF. CDR3 nucleotide sequence: TGCGCCAGCAGCCAAGATCTGGGCAGCGGGAGGAACTACGAGCAGTACTTC.

The chain has TRBV6-1 and TRBJ2-3, with TRBD1 as a possible D gene (5 bases). The CDR3 contains 18 residues. V shed 0 bases and J shed 3 bases, with 19 bases lying between them. Germline-derived CDR1 and CDR2 are MNHNS and SASEGT. As DNA, the CDR3 is TGTGCCAGCAGTGAAGCGGTTCTTAGGGGCAGACAGACAGATACGCAGTATTTT. It codes for CASSEAVLRGRQTDTQYF.

The chain combines TRBV30 with TRBJ2-7; weak D call: TRBD2 (6 bases). Germline V gives CDR1 GTSNPN, CDR2 SVGIG (reference sequence). Trimming took 4 bases from V and 3 from J, leaving 13 bases between them. CDR3 length equals 13 residues. CDR3 residues: CAWTSAAGYEQYF. The CDR3 DNA reads as TGTGCCTGGACTAGCGCTGCCGGCTACGAGCAGTACTTC.

The V call is TRBV28, the J call TRBJ2-7, with 11 positions matching TRBD1. CDR1 and CDR2 (germline): MDHEN, SYDVKM. The CDR3 is made up of 14 amino acids. J was trimmed by 5 bases and V by 6 bases; bases with no gene match: 6. The CDR3 reads CASSPGQGAHEQYF. The CDR3 nucleotides are TGTGCCAGCAGCCCAGGACAGGGGGCCCACGAGCAGTACTTC.

The V and J genes are TRBV5-1 and TRBJ2-1; tentatively, D is TRBD1 (6 bases). Trimming stripped 2 bases from V and 0 bases from J, with 21 bases between. Germline-derived CDR1 and CDR2 are SGHRS and YFSETQ. The CDR3 length is 19 residues. CDR3 DNA: TGCGCCAGCAGCTTTCCTTTGGGGGCAGCTTCGAGCTCCTACAATGAGCAGTTCTTC. Translated: CASSFPLGAASSSYNEQFF.

The CDR3 nucleotides read TGTGCCAGCAGTGAATCGGAGGAGAACACTGAAGCTTTCTTT. It yields the protein CASSESEENTEAFF. J is TRBJ1-1 and V is TRBV6-5; D is uncertain. CDR3 length: 14 residues. V shed 5 bases and J shed 1 base, with 11 bases lying between them. The V gene's germline CDR1 is MNHEY and CDR2 SVGAGI.

The chain uses TRBV13 and TRBJ2-7; a possible D gene is TRBD2 (5 bases). Germline V gene lookup returns CDR1 PRHDT and CDR2 FYEKMQ (reference sequence). The CDR3 totals 14 residues. V was cut by 5 bases and J by 1 base, with 12 bases left in between. The CDR3 loop reads CASSPGLISYEQYF. CDR3 sequence (DNA): TGTGCCAGCAGCCCCGGACTCATATCCTACGAGCAGTACTTC. Using reference TRBV13 and TRBJ2-7 for the parts outside the CDR3, the full variable domain is AAGVIQSPRHLIKEKRETATLKCYPIPRHDTVYWYQQGPGQDPQFLISFYEKMQSDKGSIPDRFSAQQFSDYHSELNMSSLELGDSALYFCASSPGLISYEQYFGPGTRLTVT.

The chain carries TRBV25-1 and TRBJ2-7; 11 bases match TRBD1. CDR1 and CDR2 (germline): MGHDK, SYGVNS. The V and J ends lost 4 bases and 9 bases, in that order; junction bases with no gene match: 11. This CDR3 has 15 residues. The CDR3 nucleotides are TGTGCCAGCAGTGTTCCGGGACAGGGGGTGTCGTGGCAGTACTTC. Amino acid sequence: CASSVPGQGVSWQYF.

The CDR3 DNA sequence: TGTGCCAGCAGCGTAGATACAGGGGACGAGCAGTACTTC. This sequence encodes CASSVDTGDEQYF. The V and J genes are TRBV9 and TRBJ2-7, with 7 bases fitting TRBD1. Per germline, CDR1 SGDLS and CDR2 YYNGEE. V lost 0 bases, J lost 5 bases, and 2 bases stayed unmatched. The CDR3 length is 13 residues.

V is TRBV5-5 and J is TRBJ2-2, with 15 positions matching TRBD2. There are 17 residues in the CDR3. The germline V gene encodes CDR1 SGHKS and CDR2 YYEKEE (reference sequence). Unmatched junction bases numbered 7, after V lost 5 bases and J lost 5 bases. In nucleotides, the CDR3 is TGTGCCAGCAGACCTGGACTAGCGGGGGGGTTTACCGGGGAGCTGTTTTTT. Its translation: CASRPGLAGGFTGELFF.

This chain links TRBV30 with TRBJ1-3; D gene uncertain. Germline lookup yields CDR1 GTSNPN and CDR2 SVGIG (reference sequence). V was clipped by 2 bases and J by 5 bases, with 16 bases between them. The CDR3 has 15 residues. The CDR3 bases are TGTGCCTGGAGTTCCGGCCCAACGGGGAGAAACACCATATATTTT. It encodes CAWSSGPTGRNTIYF.

The CDR3 DNA reads TGCGCCAGCAGCTTGAACCCCAGGGGGCCGAACACCGGGGAGCTGTTTTTT. It translates to CASSLNPRGPNTGELFF. The chain has TRBV5-1 and TRBJ2-2, with TRBD1 matching 8 bases. From germline, CDR1 is SGHRS and CDR2 YFSETQ. V shed 1 base and J 0 bases; nucleotides not matched to a gene: 5. CDR3 length equals 17 residues. The variable domain in full, completed from reference TRBV5-1 and TRBJ2-2, reads KAGVTQTPRYLIKTRGQQVTLSCSPISGHRSVSWYQQTPGQGLQFLFEYFSETQRNKGNFPGRFSGRQFSNSRSEMNVSTLELGDSALYLCASSLNPRGPNTGELFFGEGSRLTVL.

The CDR3 reads CSTSQSNEKLFF. For the CDR3, the DNA is TGTTCCACCTCGCAGTCCAATGAAAAACTGTTTTTT. V and J are TRBV7-9 and TRBJ1-4; D call uncertain. This CDR3 comprises 12 residues. CDR1 SEHNR and CDR2 FQNEAQ come from the germline V gene (reference sequence).

This clone was seen more than once but under ten times. V usage is TRBV5-6 and J usage is TRBJ2-1, with 13 bases matching TRBD2. The CDR3 has 16 residues. Germline CDR1 and CDR2: SGHDT and YYEEEE. Trimming took 4 bases from V and 5 from J; bases not matched to a gene: 6. DNA of the CDR3: TGTGCCAGCAGCCCCGGGACTAGCGGGAACAACAATGAGCAGTTCTTC. Translated, it gives CASSPGTSGNNNEQFF.

The V call is TRBV28, the J call TRBJ1-2; D remains unclear. The V end lost 4 bases, the J end lost 8 bases, and 23 bases lay between the germline ends. This CDR3 has 16 residues. Germline V gene sequence: CDR1 MDHEN, CDR2 SYDVKM. Written as DNA, the CDR3 is TGTGCCAGCAGTTCTTTGGAAGCGCCACGGTTATACGGCTACACCTTC. It specifies CASSSLEAPRLYGYTF.

V and J are TRBV14 and TRBJ2-1, with TRBD1 identical over 8 bases. This CDR3 region has 15 residues. The V segment lost 4 bases and the J segment 0 bases; nucleotides outside the gene matches: 2. CDR1 and CDR2 (germline): SGHDN, FVKESK. This chain's CDR3 is CASSPDRGSYNEQFF. The CDR3 bases are TGTGCCAGCAGCCCAGACAGGGGCTCCTACAATGAGCAGTTCTTC.

This clone showed up just once. The J gene is TRBJ2-1, the V gene TRBV27; no definite D call. V lost 4 bases, J lost 4 bases, and 14 bases lay in between. The CDR3 has 15 amino acids. Germline CDR1 MNHEY, CDR2 SMNVEV (reference sequence). The CDR3 region is CASSYSLISYNEQFF. In nucleotides, the CDR3 is TGTGCCAGCAGTTACTCACTCATATCTTACAATGAGCAGTTCTTC.

The rearrangement links TRBV30 to TRBJ2-5, with a weak D call TRBD1 (5 bases). CDR3 size: 13 residues. The V end lost 2 bases, the J end lost 3 bases, and 10 bases lay between the germline ends. The germline V gene encodes CDR1 GTSNPN and CDR2 SVGIG (reference sequence). CDR3 coding DNA: TGTGCCTGGAGTAACGGACACAAAGAGACCCAGTACTTC. As protein: CAWSNGHKETQYF.

This rearrangement joins TRBV5-1 to TRBJ1-3, with 10 positions matching TRBD1. The V and J ends lost 4 bases and 2 bases, in that order; junction bases with no gene match: 3. The CDR3 sequence is 15 residues long. CDR1 and CDR2 (germline): SGHRS, YFSETQ. The CDR3 DNA reads TGCGCCAGCAGCGCCGGACAGGGGGCTGGAAACACCATATATTTT. Protein: CASSAGQGAGNTIYF. Combining the CDR3 with reference TRBV5-1 and TRBJ1-3 gives the whole variable domain KAGVTQTPRYLIKTRGQQVTLSCSPISGHRSVSWYQQTPGQGLQFLFEYFSETQRNKGNFPGRFSGRQFSNSRSEMNVSTLELGDSALYLCASSAGQGAGNTIYFGEGSWLTVV.

This sequence joins TRBV4-2 and TRBJ2-1, with 8 bases lining up with TRBD2. Per the germline V gene, CDR1 is LGHNA and CDR2 is YNFKEQ. After removal of 0 bases from V and 0 bases from J, the junction contained 4 bases not matched to a gene. This CDR3 is built from 17 residues. The CDR3 loop reads CASSQDPGGSSYNEQFF. The CDR3 coding sequence is TGTGCCAGCAGCCAAGATCCGGGGGGGAGCTCCTACAATGAGCAGTTCTTC.

This clone occurred a few times. The J gene is TRBJ2-7, the V gene TRBV7-9; no clear D. Trimming pared 4 bases from V and 0 bases from J, leaving 13 bases between. Germline V gene data show CDR1 as SEHNR and CDR2 as FQNEAQ (reference sequence). The CDR3 consists of 15 residues. DNA for the CDR3: TGTGCCAGCAGCTGGATTGGCGGTAGCTCCTACGAGCAGTACTTC. Its translation is CASSWIGGSSYEQYF. Full variable domain (remainder filled in from reference TRBV7-9 and TRBJ2-7): DTGVSQNPRHKITKRGQNVTFRCDPISEHNRLYWYRQTLGQGPEFLTYFQNEAQLEKSRLLSDRFSAERPKGSFSTLEIQRTEQGDSAMYLCASSWIGGSSYEQYFGPGTRLTVT.

Worth noting for this clone: This sample includes further DNA sequences coding for the same CDR3. The gene calls are TRBV5-1 and TRBJ1-2; TRBD1 agrees at 8 bases. This CDR3 region has 16 residues. CDR1 and CDR2 from the germline V gene are SGHRS and YFSETQ. V shed 4 bases and J 1 base; nucleotides not matched to a gene: 9. This CDR3 reads CASSPGQGSRNYGYTF. In nucleotides, the CDR3 is TGCGCCAGCAGCCCAGGACAGGGTAGTCGTAACTATGGCTACACCTTC.

The rearrangement links TRBV18 to TRBJ1-5, with TRBD1 identical over 9 bases. The germline V gene has CDR1 KGHSH and CDR2 LQKENI. Trimming cost V 3 bases and J 3 bases; bases outside gene matches: 3. CDR3 length: 15 residues. In nucleotides, the CDR3 is TGTGCCAGCTCACCGACAGGGGGAAACAATCAGCCCCAGCATTTT. It is translated as CASSPTGGNNQPQHF.

This chain links TRBV7-2 with TRBJ1-1; D is possibly TRBD1 (6 bases). Trimming took off 5 bases at V and 5 bases at J, with 18 bases between the two ends. Germline V gives CDR1 SGHTA, CDR2 FQGNSA. The CDR3 is 15 amino acids. CDR3 coding DNA: TGTGCCAGCAGCCCGCAACAGGGCCGATGGACTGAAGCTTTCTTT. Protein sequence: CASSPQQGRWTEAFF. Variable domain in full (rest from reference TRBV7-2 and TRBJ1-1): GAGVSQSPSNKVTEKGKDVELRCDPISGHTALYWYRQSLGQGLEFLIYFQGNSAPDKSGLPSDRFSAERTGGSVSTLTIQRTQQEDSAVYLCASSPQQGRWTEAFFGQGTRLTVV.

The rearrangement links TRBV11-2 to TRBJ2-3; perhaps TRBD1 as D (6 bases). Trimming took 6 bases from V and 4 from J, leaving 17 bases between them. Germline CDR1 reads SGHAT; CDR2 reads FQNNGV. This CDR3 spans 15 amino acids. CDR3 in amino acids: CASSTLRGGPDTQYF. For the CDR3, the DNA is TGTGCCAGCAGTACCCTTAGAGGGGGTCCAGATACGCAGTATTTT.

The chain carries TRBV28 and TRBJ1-5, with 12 bases fitting TRBD1. This CDR3 is built from 17 residues. The trim removed 7 bases at V and 6 bases at J, leaving 13 bases unmatched. Looked up from germline, CDR1 is MDHEN and CDR2 is SYDVKM. The CDR3 loop is CASNNGGTGGRSQPQHF. The CDR3, as DNA: TGTGCCAGCAACAATGGAGGGACAGGGGGCCGGAGTCAGCCCCAGCATTTT.

This clone has just a few counts. For the CDR3, the DNA is TGTGCCTGGAATAGCGGGGGGGCAGCTGAGCAGTTCTTC. This encodes CAWNSGGAAEQFF. The chain joins TRBV30 to TRBJ2-1, with 11 bases identical to TRBD2. Per germline, CDR1 GTSNPN and CDR2 SVGIG (reference sequence). Losses at the gene ends were 4 bases for V and 9 bases for J; bases not matched to a gene: 5. The CDR3 sequence is 13 residues long.

This clone came up a few times. The CDR3 reads CASRRTSGGNDTDTQYF. DNA for the CDR3: TGTGCCAGCAGAAGGACTAGCGGGGGGAATGACACAGATACGCAGTATTTT. The chain joins TRBV21-1 to TRBJ2-3; the table calls TRBD2, which could not be checked here. TRBV21-1 is listed as a pseudogene. There are 17 residues in the CDR3.